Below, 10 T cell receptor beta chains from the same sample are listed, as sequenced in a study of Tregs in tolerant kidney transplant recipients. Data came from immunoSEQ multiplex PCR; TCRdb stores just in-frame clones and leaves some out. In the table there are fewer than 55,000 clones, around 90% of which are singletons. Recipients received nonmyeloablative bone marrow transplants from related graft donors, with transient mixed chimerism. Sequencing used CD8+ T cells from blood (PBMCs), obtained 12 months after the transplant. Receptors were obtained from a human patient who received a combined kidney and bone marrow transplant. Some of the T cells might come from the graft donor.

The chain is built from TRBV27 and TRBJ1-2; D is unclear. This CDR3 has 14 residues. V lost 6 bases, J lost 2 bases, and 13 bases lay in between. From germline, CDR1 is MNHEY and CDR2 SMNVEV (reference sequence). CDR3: CASSPGAANYGYTF. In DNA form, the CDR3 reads TGTGCCAGCAGCCCGGGAGCAGCCAACTATGGCTACACCTTC.

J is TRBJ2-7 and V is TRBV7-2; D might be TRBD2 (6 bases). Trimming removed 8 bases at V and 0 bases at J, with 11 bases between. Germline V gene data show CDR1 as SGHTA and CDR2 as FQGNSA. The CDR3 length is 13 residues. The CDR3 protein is CASLSGYSYEQYF. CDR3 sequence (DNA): TGTGCCAGCCTCAGCGGGTACTCCTACGAGCAGTACTTC.

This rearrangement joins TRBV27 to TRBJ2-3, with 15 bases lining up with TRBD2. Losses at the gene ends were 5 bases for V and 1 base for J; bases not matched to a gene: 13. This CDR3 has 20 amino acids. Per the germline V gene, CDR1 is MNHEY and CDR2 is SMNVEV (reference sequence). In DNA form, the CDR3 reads TGTGCCAGCAGTCCCTATCTGGGACTAGCGGGAGGTGTTGGCACAGATACGCAGTATTTT. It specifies CASSPYLGLAGGVGTDTQYF.

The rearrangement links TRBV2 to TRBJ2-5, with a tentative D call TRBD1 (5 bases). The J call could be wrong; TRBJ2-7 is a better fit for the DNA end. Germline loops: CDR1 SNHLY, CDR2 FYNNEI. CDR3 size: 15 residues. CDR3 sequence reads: CASSAPGQDTYEQYF. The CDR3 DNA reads TGTGCCAGCAGTGCCCCCGGGCAGGACACCTACGAGCAGTACTTC.

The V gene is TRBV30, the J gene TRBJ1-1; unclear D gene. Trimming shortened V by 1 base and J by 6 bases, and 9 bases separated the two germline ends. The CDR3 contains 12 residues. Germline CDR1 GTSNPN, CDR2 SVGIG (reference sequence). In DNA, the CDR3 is TGTGCCTGGAGTGGGGCTGGGCCTGAAGCTTTCTTT. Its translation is CAWSGAGPEAFF.

The CDR3 sequence is CASSLAALGGPNTGELFF. In nucleotides, the CDR3 is TGTGCCAGCAGCTTAGCTGCACTAGGGGGCCCGAACACCGGGGAGCTGTTTTTT. J is TRBJ2-2 and V is TRBV7-8; 7 bases line up with TRBD1. The CDR3 runs to 18 residues. Per germline, CDR1 SGHVS and CDR2 FQNEAQ. Unmatched junction bases numbered 7, after V lost 0 bases and J lost 0 bases.

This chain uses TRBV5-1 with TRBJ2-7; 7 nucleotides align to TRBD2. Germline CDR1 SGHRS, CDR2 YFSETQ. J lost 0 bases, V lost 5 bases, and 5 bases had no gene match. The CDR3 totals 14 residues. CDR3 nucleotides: TGCGCCAGCAGGCGCACTAGCGCCTCCTACGAGCAGTACTTC. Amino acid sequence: CASRRTSASYEQYF. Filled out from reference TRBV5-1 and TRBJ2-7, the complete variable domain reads KAGVTQTPRYLIKTRGQQVTLSCSPISGHRSVSWYQQTPGQGLQFLFEYFSETQRNKGNFPGRFSGRQFSNSRSEMNVSTLELGDSALYLCASRRTSASYEQYFGPGTRLTVT.

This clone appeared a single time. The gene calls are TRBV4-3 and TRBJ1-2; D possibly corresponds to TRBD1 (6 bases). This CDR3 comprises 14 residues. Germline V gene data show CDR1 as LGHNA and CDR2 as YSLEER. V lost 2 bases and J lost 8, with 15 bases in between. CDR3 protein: CASSQILQGGGYTF. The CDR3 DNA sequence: TGCGCCAGCAGCCAAATTTTACAGGGCGGAGGCTACACCTTC.

CDR3 region: CASPLRQGRETQYF. The CDR3 bases are TGTGCCAGCCCCCTGAGGCAGGGGAGAGAGACCCAGTACTTC. The V call is TRBV5-8, the J call TRBJ2-5, with D maybe TRBD1 (6 bases). The CDR3 totals 14 residues. The V and J ends lost 7 bases and 4 bases respectively, with 17 bases between them. Germline loops: CDR1 SGHTS, CDR2 YDEGEE.

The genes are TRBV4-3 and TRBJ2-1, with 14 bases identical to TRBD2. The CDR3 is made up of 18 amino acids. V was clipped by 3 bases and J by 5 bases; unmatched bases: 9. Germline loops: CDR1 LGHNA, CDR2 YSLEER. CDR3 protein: CASSHHPGLAGEDNEQFF. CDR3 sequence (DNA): TGCGCCAGCAGCCATCATCCGGGACTAGCGGGAGAGGACAATGAGCAGTTCTTC.